This T cell receptor beta chain was sequenced for a study of immune aging and cytomegalovirus after organ transplant (dated by TCRdb to 2020 to 2023). General notes on the study: All transplant recipients received three-drug immunosuppression with prednisone, tacrolimus, and mycophenolate.

Overall results and qualifications from the work: CD57 was not measured in the sequencing data, so a conservative gene-based aging definition was used instead. Large clones contained a bigger proportion of TEMRA cells, and over time the seven largest clones (fewer than 2,000 cells) picked up aged and TEMRA cells and lost TCM cells. Following viremia, cells with an aged phenotype rose post-transplant no matter the clone size, with the increase showing up earlier in large clones (days 200-264) than in small clones.

Receptor amplification or capture employed single-cell sequencing. Data came from an Illumina NovaSeq 6000. For cell capture and library preparation, the team used the BD Rhapsody Targeted mRNA and AbSeq Reagent Kit in a microwell format. Libraries were prepared to cover TCR, sample tags, AbSeq, and targeted mRNA from the Human T-Cell Expression Panel plus custom TOX and TOX2 primers. Libraries were sequenced on an Illumina NovaSeq. The study's own analysis went as follows. The analysis covered approximately 9,900 cells in total, of which about 7,100 were CD8 T cells and about 4,500 were CD8 T cells with an identifiable TCR CDR3. On the Seven Bridges Genomics platform, raw data were run through the BD Rhapsody Targeted Analysis Pipeline with V(D)J processing. SeqGeq 1.6.0 was used for quality control, Sample Tag demultiplexing with Lex-BDSMK, clone identification with VDJ Explorer, and Seurat clustering. A clone was considered non-expanded if it made up <1% of CD8 T cells, and considered a clonal expansion if it made up >2.5% of the sample. TCRdb reprocessing: public reads trimmed at Q25 with fastp, clones called with MiXCR, in-frame beta chains kept. Entries that share a CDR3 protein sequence are merged under the most common genes and DNA. TCRdb, not the original authors, processed these V and J calls. The sample data list approximately 22,000 distinct CDR3 sequences, and roughly a third of these were observed just once. In total, the top ten clones hold around a quarter of the sample.

The meaning of the sample's time point label: five sample-tagged time points from pre-transplant (day -1) to day 368 post-transplant, pooled. Thawed PBMC were stimulated with a CMV IE-1 overlapping peptide library for around 11 hours, with no transport inhibitors added. Thawed cells were rested overnight and then stimulated in R10 medium with CD28/CD49d costimulation. The IE-1 peptide library consisted of 15-amino-acid peptides overlapping by 11 amino acids. Samples from each time point were barcoded using BD Single-Cell Multiplexing Kit Sample Tags, then pooled and stained with oligo-conjugated anti-CD45RA and sorting antibodies. A BD FACSAria III was used to sort CMV-responsive CD8+CD137+ and CD4+CD154+ T cells at 4-way purity. EDTA vacutainers were used to collect blood, which was then processed with a Ficoll gradient within 1-24 hours. As for this clonotype: Its antigen is unknown. It has no much larger one-base neighbor in the sample; base qualities were not kept.

The sequencing here drew on CMV peptide-activated CD4+ and CD8+ T cells sorted from blood, taken at five time points, pooled. This sample's cell subset or site label indicates: sorted CD8+CD137+ and CD4+CD154+ T cells after about 13 h CMV IE-1 peptide stimulation. This TCR was recovered from a female donor who had a heart transplant and CMV viremia.

The DNA reads TGCGCCAGCAGCCCGATACCGGGACGCGAAGCTTTCTTT. Its product reads: CASSPIPGREAFF. The rearrangement combines TRBV5-1 with TRBJ1-1; a tentative D match to TRBD1 spans 5 bases. The germline V gene supplies CDR1 SGHRS and CDR2 YFSETQ. There are 13 amino acids in the CDR3, from cysteine to phenylalanine inclusive. CDR3 DNA is the only sequence kept; it has 39 bases, read in frame from the first base. V is shortened by 4 bases, J by 8 bases, and the region joining them spans 15 bases. Reference TRBV5-1 and TRBJ1-1 proteins supply the regions before and after the CDR3; the full variable domain is: KAGVTQTPRYLIKTRGQQVTLSCSPISGHRSVSWYQQTPGQGLQFLFEYFSETQRNKGNFPGRFSGRQFSNSRSEMNVSTLELGDSALYLCASSPIPGREAFFGQGTRLTVV.